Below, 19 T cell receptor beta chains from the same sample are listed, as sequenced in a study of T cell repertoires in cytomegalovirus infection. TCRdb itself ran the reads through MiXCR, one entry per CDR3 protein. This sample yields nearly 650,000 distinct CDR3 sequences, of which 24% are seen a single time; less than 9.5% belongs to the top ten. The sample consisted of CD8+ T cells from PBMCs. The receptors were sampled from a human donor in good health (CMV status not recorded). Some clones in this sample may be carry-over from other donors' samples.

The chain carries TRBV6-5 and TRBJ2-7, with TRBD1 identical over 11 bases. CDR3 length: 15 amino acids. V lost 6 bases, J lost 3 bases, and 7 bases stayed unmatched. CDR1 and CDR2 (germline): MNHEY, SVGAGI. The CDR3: CASSPGQGVFYEQYV. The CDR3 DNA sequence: TGTGCCAGCAGCCCGGGACAGGGGGTCTTCTACGAGCAGTACGTC.

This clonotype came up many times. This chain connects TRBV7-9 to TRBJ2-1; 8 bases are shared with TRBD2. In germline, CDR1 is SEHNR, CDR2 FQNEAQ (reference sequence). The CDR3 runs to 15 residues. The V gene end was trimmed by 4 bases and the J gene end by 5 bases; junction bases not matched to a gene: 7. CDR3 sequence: CASSSYGGVDNEQFF. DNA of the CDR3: TGTGCCAGCAGCTCTTACGGGGGGGTGGACAATGAGCAGTTCTTC.

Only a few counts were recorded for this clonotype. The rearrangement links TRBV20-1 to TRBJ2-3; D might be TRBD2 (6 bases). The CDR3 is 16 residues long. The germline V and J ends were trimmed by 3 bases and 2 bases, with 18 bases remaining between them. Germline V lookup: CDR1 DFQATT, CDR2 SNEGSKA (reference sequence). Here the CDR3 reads CSARFPGGENTDTQYF. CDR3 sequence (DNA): TGCAGTGCTAGGTTCCCTGGCGGGGAAAACACAGATACGCAGTATTTT.

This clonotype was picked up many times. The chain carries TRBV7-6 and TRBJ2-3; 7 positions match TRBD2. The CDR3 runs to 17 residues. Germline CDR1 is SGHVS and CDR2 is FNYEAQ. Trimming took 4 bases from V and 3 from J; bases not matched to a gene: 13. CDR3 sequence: CASSSIPPLAETDTQYF. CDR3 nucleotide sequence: TGTGCCAGCAGCTCTATCCCCCCGCTAGCGGAAACAGATACGCAGTATTTT.

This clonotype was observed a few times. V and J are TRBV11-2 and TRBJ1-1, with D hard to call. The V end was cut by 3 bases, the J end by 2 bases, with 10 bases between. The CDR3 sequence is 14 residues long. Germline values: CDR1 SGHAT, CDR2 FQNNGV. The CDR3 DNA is TGTGCCAGCAGCTTCGACGGCGGAAACACTGAAGCTTTCTTT. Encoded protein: CASSFDGGNTEAFF.

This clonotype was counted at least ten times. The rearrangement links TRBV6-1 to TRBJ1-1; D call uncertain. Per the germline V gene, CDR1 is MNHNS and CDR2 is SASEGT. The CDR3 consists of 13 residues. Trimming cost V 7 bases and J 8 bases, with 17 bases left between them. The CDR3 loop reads CASTHRAEVEAFF. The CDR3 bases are TGTGCCAGCACCCACCGGGCTGAAGTAGAAGCTTTCTTT.

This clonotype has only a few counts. CDR3 region: CASLSGTEYQPQHF. DNA of the CDR3: TGTGCCAGTCTGTCCGGGACAGAATATCAGCCCCAGCATTTT. V gene TRBV19 combines with J gene TRBJ1-5; TRBD1 aligns across 7 bases. The germline V gene has CDR1 LNHDA and CDR2 SQIVND (reference sequence). J lost 5 bases, V lost 8 bases, and 9 bases had no gene match. CDR3 size: 14 residues.

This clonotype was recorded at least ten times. The CDR3 DNA reads TGTGCCAGCAGCTTAGGGTGGGGCACCTACGAGCAGTACGTC. Protein: CASSLGWGTYEQYV. V gene TRBV7-2 combines with J gene TRBJ2-7, with a possible D match to TRBD1 (5 bases). Trimming took off 1 base at V and 2 bases at J, with 9 bases between the two ends. This CDR3 has 14 residues. Looked up from germline, CDR1 is SGHTA and CDR2 is FQGNSA.

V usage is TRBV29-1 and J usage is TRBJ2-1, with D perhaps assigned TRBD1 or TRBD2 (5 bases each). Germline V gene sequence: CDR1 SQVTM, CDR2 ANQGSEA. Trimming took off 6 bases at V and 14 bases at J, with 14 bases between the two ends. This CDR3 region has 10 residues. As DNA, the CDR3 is TGCAGCGTGTGGGACGTGGGGGAGTTCTTC. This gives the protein CSVWDVGEFF.

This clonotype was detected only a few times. The CDR3 loop reads CVTRASYYEQYF. Written as DNA, the CDR3 is TGTGTAACCAGGGCTAGCTACTACGAGCAGTACTTC. The chain employs TRBV6-6 and TRBJ2-7, with D tentatively TRBD1 or TRBD2 (5 bases each). CDR3 length: 12 amino acids. CDR1 is MNHNY, CDR2 SVGAGI, per germline (reference sequence).

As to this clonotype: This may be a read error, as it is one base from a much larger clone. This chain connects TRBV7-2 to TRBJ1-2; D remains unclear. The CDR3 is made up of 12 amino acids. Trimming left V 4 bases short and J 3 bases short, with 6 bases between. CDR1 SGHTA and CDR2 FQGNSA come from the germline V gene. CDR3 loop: CASSSSDYGYTF. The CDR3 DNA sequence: TGTGCCAGCAGCTCATCAGACTATGGCTACACCTTC.

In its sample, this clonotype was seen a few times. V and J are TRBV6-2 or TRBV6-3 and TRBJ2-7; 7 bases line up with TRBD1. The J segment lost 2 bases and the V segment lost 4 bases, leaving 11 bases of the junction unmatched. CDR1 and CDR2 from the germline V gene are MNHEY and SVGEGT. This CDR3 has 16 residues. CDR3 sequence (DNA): TGTGCCAGCAGTTTCCTAAGAGCCGACAGGGCCTACGAGCAGTACTTC. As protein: CASSFLRADRAYEQYF.

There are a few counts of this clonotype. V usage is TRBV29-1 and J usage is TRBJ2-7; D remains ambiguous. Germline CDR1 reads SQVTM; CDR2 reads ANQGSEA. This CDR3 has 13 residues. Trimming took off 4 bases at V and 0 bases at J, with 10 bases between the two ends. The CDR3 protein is CSVVQTTSYEQYF. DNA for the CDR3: TGCAGCGTTGTTCAGACAACCTCCTACGAGCAGTACTTC.

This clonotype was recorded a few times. CDR3 in amino acids: CASSLARWGTDTQYF. CDR3 bases: TGTGCCAGCAGCTTAGCGCGATGGGGCACAGATACGCAGTATTTT. The chain links TRBV7-9 to TRBJ2-3; D unresolved. The CDR3 is made up of 15 amino acids. Per the germline V gene, CDR1 is SEHNR and CDR2 is FQNEAQ (reference sequence). Trimming cost V 0 bases and J 1 base, with 8 bases left between them.

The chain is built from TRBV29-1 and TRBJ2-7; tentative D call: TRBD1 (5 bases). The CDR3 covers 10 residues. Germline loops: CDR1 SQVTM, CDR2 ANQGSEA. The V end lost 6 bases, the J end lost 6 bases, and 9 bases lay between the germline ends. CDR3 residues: CSVGVGEQYF. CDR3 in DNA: TGCAGCGTAGGGGTCGGCGAGCAGTACTTC.

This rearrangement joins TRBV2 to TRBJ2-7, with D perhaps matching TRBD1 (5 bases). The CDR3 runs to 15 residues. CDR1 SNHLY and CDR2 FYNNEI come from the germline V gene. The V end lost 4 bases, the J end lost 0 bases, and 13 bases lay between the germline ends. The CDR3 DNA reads TGTGCCAGCAGTGTTTCTGGGGCAAGCTCCTACGAGCAGTACGTC. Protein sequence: CASSVSGASSYEQYV.

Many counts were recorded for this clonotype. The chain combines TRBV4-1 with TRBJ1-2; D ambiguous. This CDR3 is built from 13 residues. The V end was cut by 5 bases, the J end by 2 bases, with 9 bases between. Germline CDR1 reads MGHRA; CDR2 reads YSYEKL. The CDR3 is CASSAEKNYGYTF. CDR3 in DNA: TGCGCCAGCAGCGCAGAGAAGAACTATGGCTACACCTTC.

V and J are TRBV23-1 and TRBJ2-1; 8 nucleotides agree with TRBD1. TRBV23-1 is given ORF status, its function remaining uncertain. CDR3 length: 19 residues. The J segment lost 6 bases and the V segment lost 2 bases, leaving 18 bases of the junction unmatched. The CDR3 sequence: CASSQIGPHDRGRRNEQFF. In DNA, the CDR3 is TGCGCCAGCAGTCAAATCGGCCCTCACGACAGGGGCCGCCGCAATGAGCAGTTCTTC.

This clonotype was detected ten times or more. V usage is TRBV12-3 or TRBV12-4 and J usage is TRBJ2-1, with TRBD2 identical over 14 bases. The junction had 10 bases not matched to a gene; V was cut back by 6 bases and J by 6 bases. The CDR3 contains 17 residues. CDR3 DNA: TGTGCCAGCAGCCCACGACTAGCGGGGGGGCCGTCCAATGAGCAGTTCTTC. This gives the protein CASSPRLAGGPSNEQFF.